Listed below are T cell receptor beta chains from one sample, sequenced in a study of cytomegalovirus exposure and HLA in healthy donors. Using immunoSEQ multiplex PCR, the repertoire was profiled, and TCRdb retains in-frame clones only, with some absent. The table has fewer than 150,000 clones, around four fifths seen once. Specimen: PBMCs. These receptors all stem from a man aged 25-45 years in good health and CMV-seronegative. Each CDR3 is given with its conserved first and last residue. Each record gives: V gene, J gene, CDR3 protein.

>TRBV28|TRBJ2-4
CASSPTGDLAKNIQYF
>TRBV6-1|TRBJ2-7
CASSAPDTSGRYEQYF
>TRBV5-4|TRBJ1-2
CASSSWTGNGYTF
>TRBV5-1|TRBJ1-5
CASSLGVAGEQPQHF
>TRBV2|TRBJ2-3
CASSFSGYVVTDTQYF
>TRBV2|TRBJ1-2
CASKQTTGEASGYTF
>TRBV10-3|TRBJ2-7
CAISGLTGKGEQYF
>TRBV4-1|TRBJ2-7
CASSQGSQGMGSEQYF
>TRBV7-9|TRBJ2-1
CASRLAGYNEQFF
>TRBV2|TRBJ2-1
CASSGGRKAGEGNEQFF
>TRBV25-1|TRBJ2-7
CASSEVGGGTSYEQYF
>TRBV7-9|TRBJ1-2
CASSFGQHYGYTF
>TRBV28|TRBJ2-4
CASRPRVAGAGNIQYF
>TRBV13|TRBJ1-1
CASSPLDRAEAFF
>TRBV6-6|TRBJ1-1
CAIQPGLFTEAFF
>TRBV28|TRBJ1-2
CASSLAPGRDYGYTF
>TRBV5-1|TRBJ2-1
CASSGLGQRYNEQFF
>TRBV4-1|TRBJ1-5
CASSQPGQKVNQPQHF
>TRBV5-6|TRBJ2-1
CASSLGWDRGDEQFF
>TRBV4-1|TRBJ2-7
CASSQGHGHEQYF
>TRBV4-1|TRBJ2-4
CASSQANRGSKNIQYF
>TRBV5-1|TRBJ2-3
CASSLDGLAGAGYTDTQYF
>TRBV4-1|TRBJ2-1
CASTAAGTSGYNEQFF
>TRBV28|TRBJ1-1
CASSSRLTGTEAFF
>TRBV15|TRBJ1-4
CATRGGREGEKLFF
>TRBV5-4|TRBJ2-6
CASSLEGVRSGANVLTF
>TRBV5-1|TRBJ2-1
CASSRTSGRSLYNEQFF
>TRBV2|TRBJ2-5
CASSGGRGGRETQYF
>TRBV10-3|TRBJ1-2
CAISAAGDGYTF
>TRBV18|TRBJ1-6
CASSPAGGARPLHF
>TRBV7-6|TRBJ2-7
CASSLGGGAEEQYF
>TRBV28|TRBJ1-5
CASSLTSGRNQPQNF
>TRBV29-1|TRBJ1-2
CSVEREANVYGYTF
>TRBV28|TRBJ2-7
CAATGEEQYF
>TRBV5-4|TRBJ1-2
CASSLNQNGGYTF
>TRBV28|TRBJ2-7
CASSLLAGASYEQYF
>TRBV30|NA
CAWSTGTGIYEQYF
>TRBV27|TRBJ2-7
CASSSPTVLGAIEQYF
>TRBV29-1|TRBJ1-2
CSVLDRAGYTF
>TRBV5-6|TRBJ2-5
CASSPYNRVPGTETQYF
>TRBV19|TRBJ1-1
CASSTRQSSTEAFF
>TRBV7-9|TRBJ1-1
CASSLVRDRVADTEAFF
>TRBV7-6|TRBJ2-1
CASTDLRGLAGPNEQFF
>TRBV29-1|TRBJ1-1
CSAGTEGEAFF
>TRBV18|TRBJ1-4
CASSPGQGSNEKLFF
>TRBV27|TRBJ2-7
CASSPTGTPYEQYF
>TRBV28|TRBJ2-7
CASRAPGDRAYEQYF
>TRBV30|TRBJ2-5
CAWNARRLQETQYF
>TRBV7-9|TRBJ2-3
CASSFGGRSRSTDTQYF
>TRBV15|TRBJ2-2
CATSSQPPARGGTGELFF
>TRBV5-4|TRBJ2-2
CASSLGVKGPGELFF
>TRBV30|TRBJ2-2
CAWSVRVGTNTGELFF
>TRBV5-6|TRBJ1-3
CASSFKTGKPGNTIYF
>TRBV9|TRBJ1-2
CASSITGFGYTF
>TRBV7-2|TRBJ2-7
CASSLVLAGGYEQYF